This T cell receptor beta chain was identified in a study of T cell responses to AZD1222 COVID-19 vaccine. Study-level findings and limits: A mostly white British donor set with more females was recruited, and clonal diversity was possibly underestimated. The study found vaccine-associated CD4 TCRs spanning spike, dominant at 160-218 and 743-854. Targeting of unmutated variant regions was reportedly seen in nearly half of spike-specific TCRs. Researchers took repertoire samples only after the peak T cell response had come.

Germline CDR1 MDHEN, CDR2 SYDVKM. V was trimmed by 5 bases and J by 9 bases, leaving 20 bases between them. The CDR3 covers 15 residues. A note on this clone: Its antigen is not known.

The repertoire was sequenced with immunoSEQ multiplex PCR; TCRdb's copy has only in-frame clones and lacks some. The table includes about 120,000 clones, around 92% detected once. Sequenced here: peripheral blood, sampled 28 days after the second AZD1222 dose. The genes are TRBV28 and TRBJ1-5, with D uncertain. This sequence originates from an adult who received the AZD1222 COVID-19 vaccine. The CDR3 DNA reads as TGTGCCAGCAGTAGTCCAGCACAGAAGATGGGGCCCCAGCATTTT. This translates into CASSSPAQKMGPQHF.